The following is a T cell receptor (beta chain) sequence with its context. The record originates from a study of blood T cell repertoires in COVID-19. Looking at the study overall: COVID-19 samples collected from the United States, Italy and Spain covered acute and convalescent phases.

Trimming took 0 bases from V and 4 from J, leaving 13 bases between them. Per germline, CDR1 MNHEY and CDR2 SVGEGT. This CDR3 is 16 amino acids long. The protocol was immunoSEQ multiplex PCR, while the TCRdb copy is restricted to in-frame clones and leaves out a portion. The sample consists of about 240,000 clones, roughly 90% of them appearing once. This TCR was sampled from a man aged 55 to 70 with acute or convalescent COVID-19. The chain employs TRBV6-2 or TRBV6-3 and TRBJ1-3; D uncertain. Sequenced sample: peripheral blood. CDR3 in amino acids: CASSYSGTRSGNTIYF. The CDR3 region has the DNA TGTGCCAGCAGTTACTCGGGCACCCGGTCGGGAAACACCATATATTTT.